A selection of T cell receptor beta chains follows, all from one sample in a study of blood T cell repertoires in COVID-19. Libraries were prepared by immunoSEQ multiplex PCR; TCRdb keeps only in-frame clonotypes and omits some of them. Among nearly 85,000 clones, around 83% were seen once, and the ten largest hold over 15%. The sample taken for sequencing was peripheral blood. The receptors stem from a woman aged 60-70 years with acute or convalescent COVID-19. CDR3s include the opening cysteine and the closing phenylalanine or tryptophan. Fields, in order: V gene, clone size, D gene, J gene, CDR3 DNA, CDR3 protein. The D gene is left open where the match is weak. Size values are once, few and many counts, or a class for expanded clones, and some rows have none.

TRBV5-4,once,.,TRBJ2-5,TGTGCCAGCAGGATATACAGGGAGGGAGAGACCCAGTACTTC,CASRIYREGETQYF
TRBV18,.,.,TRBJ1-1,TGTGCCAGCTCAGCGGGACTTAACACTGAAGCTTTCTTT,CASSAGLNTEAFF
TRBV6-4,few,.,TRBJ1-1,TGTGCCAGCAGTGAACGGGGGTTCACTGAAGCTTTCTTT,CASSERGFTEAFF
TRBV10-3,.,TRBD1,TRBJ1-1,TGTGCCGTTACAGGGGATCTCTCCACTGAAGCTTTCTTT,CAVTGDLSTEAFF
TRBV3-1/TRBV3-2,.,TRBD2,TRBJ2-5,TGTGCCAGCAGCCAAGATGGACTAGCGGGAGGGCCGAGGAGGGAGACCCAGTACTTC,CASSQDGLAGGPRRETQYF
TRBV5-5,.,.,TRBJ1-3,TGTGCCAGCAGCTTGGAGCAGGGTAGCCCTGGAAACACCATATATTTT,CASSLEQGSPGNTIYF
TRBV24-1,.,.,TRBJ2-5,TGTGCCACCCAATCTATCTCAGAGACCCAGTACTTC,CATQSISETQYF
TRBV29-1,.,TRBD1,TRBJ1-1,TGCAGCGTCAGGGGGCCGGTCACTGAAGCTTTCTTT,CSVRGPVTEAFF
TRBV3-1/TRBV3-2,few,TRBD1,TRBJ1-1,TGTGCCAGCAGCCGTTTGACAGGGGGTAGCAATGAAGCTTTCTTT,CASSRLTGGSNEAFF
TRBV30,many,.,TRBJ1-3,TGTGCCTGGAGTGTACGCGGTAATGGAAACACCATATATTTT,CAWSVRGNGNTIYF